The T cell receptor (beta chain) under discussion was sequenced for a study of a mutant IDH1 vaccine in newly diagnosed glioma. About the study: The sex distribution of treated patients was around 60% male and roughly 40% female, with a mean age of roughly 40 years. Patients had received radiotherapy, temozolomide, or both previously, most receiving both.

The protocol was immunoSEQ multiplex PCR, while the TCRdb copy is restricted to in-frame clones and leaves out a portion. The data hold tens of thousands of clones, with about nine tenths observed a single time. CDR3 length equals 14 residues. Germline-derived CDR1 and CDR2 are MNHEY and SMNVEV (reference sequence). Trimming shortened V by 0 bases and J by 1 base, and 3 bases separated the two germline ends. The time point is: baseline, week 1 (first vaccination visit). As for treatment: pre-vaccination baseline after standard-of-care therapy. There were new WHO grade 3 or 4 astrocytomas in the donors, and these were IDH1-mutant and ATRX-lost.

The source is a man aged 40-55 years with glioma. The J gene is TRBJ2-2, the V gene TRBV27; D is undetermined. This specimen consisted of PBMCs, obtained from a glioma patient treated with radiotherapy, temozolomide or both. In nucleotides, the CDR3 is TGTGCCAGCAGTTTATCCGTGAACACCGGGGAGCTGTTTTTT. Its translation: CASSLSVNTGELFF.